This TCR beta chain was obtained from a study of shared clonotypes between healthy human individuals. Clones were sequenced by immunoSEQ multiplex PCR, and TCRdb holds only the in-frame ones, with some missing. The sample contains about 1.1 million clones, roughly 80% of which appear only once. Worth noting for this clone: Possible read error: a much larger clone is one base away.

This TCR was recovered from a young man in good health. Some clones in this sample may be carry-over from other donors' samples. The sequenced sample was memory CD4+ T cells from PBMCs. As to subset: CD45RA-negative fraction.

The CDR3 DNA is TGTGCCAGCAGCTTATTAGCGGGAAATGAGCAGTTCTTC. This translates into CASSLLAGNEQFF. The chain joins TRBV7-3 to TRBJ2-1; the match to TRBD2 covers 8 bases. V lost 2 bases and J lost 7; bases outside the gene matches: 1. The CDR3 has 13 amino acids. Per germline, CDR1 SGHTA and CDR2 FQGTGA. Full variable domain (remainder filled in from reference TRBV7-3 and TRBJ2-1): GAGVSQTPSNKVTEKGKYVELRCDPISGHTALYWYRQSLGQGPEFLIYFQGTGAADDSGLPNDRFFAVRPEGSVSTLKIQRTERGDSAVYLCASSLLAGNEQFFGPGTRLTVL.